This TCR beta chain was profiled in a study of T cell responses to AZD1222 COVID-19 vaccine. Study-level background: Combined were second doses at about 4 or about 12 weeks. The study, taken as a whole, reports: CD4 TCRs covered the whole spike, strongest at regions 160-218 and 743-854.

Regarding this clone: Its antigen is as yet unknown.

Sequencing was performed with immunoSEQ multiplex PCR; in TCRdb, only in-frame clones are kept and a portion is missing. The table has roughly 120,000 clones, about 87% seen once. This CDR3 has 14 residues. The germline V gene encodes CDR1 WNHNN and CDR2 SYGVQD (reference sequence). Germline trimming cut 0 bases from V and 10 bases from J; bases unmatched to any gene: 5. This chain connects TRBV10-1 to TRBJ2-1; the match to TRBD2 covers 8 bases. The TCR sequence derives from an adult in good health. The input for sequencing was peripheral blood, taken on day 0 of AZD1222 vaccination. CDR3 bases: TGCGCCAGCAGTGAGTCGAGCACTAGCGGCGAGCAGTTCTTC. Translation gives CASSESSTSGEQFF.